The clone carrying this TCR beta chain was picked up one time. The antigen remains undetermined. This specimen belongs to a study of shared clonotypes between healthy human individuals. Overall study context: The donor pool was made up of two women and a few men aged 18 to 49. Study-wide results and caveats: Larger richness was generally estimated for naive than memory subsets.

The donors were all Caucasian adults (living in Nashville, Tennessee). Looked up from germline, CDR1 is SNHLY and CDR2 is FYNNEI. The CDR3 spans 16 residues. V shed 7 bases and J 0 bases; nucleotides not matched to a gene: 8. Approximately 210 ng DNA, tens of thousands of T cell genomes, went into each sorted-subset replicate PCR. Clones were read by immunoSEQ multiplex PCR, and TCRdb kept only the in-frame ones, dropping some. Among around 700,000 clones listed, about 74% were seen once. The TCR comes from a woman aged 25 to 39 in good health. V usage is TRBV2 and J usage is TRBJ2-1, with 8 nucleotides matching TRBD2. The sample consisted of memory CD4+ T cells sorted from blood. Stated subset: CD45RA-negative fraction. Here the CDR3 reads CASTKQRGSSYNEQFF. CDR3 in DNA: TGTGCCAGCACTAAGCAGCGGGGGAGCTCCTACAATGAGCAGTTCTTC. The full variable domain, completed using reference TRBV2 and TRBJ2-1, is EPEVTQTPSHQVTQMGQEVILRCVPISNHLYFYWYRQILGQKVEFLVSFYNNEISEKSEIFDDQFSVERPDGSNFTLKIRSTKLEDSAMYFCASTKQRGSSYNEQFFGPGTRLTVL.